This TCR beta chain was identified in a study of cytomegalovirus exposure and HLA in healthy donors. Study-level findings and limits: Many donors carried some public TCRs, although rarity characterized most TCR sequences.

A note on this clone: Its cognate antigen is unknown.

The PCR contained 60 Vbeta and 13 Jbeta primers. Sequencing was performed with immunoSEQ multiplex PCR; in TCRdb, only in-frame clones are kept and a portion is missing. The top ten clones hold approximately 14% of a sample with more than 85,000 clones, 75% of them seen once. Germline assignment: CDR1 SGHNT and CDR2 YYREEE (reference sequence). V lost 4 bases and J 5 bases, leaving 15 bases between the germline ends. The CDR3 is 15 amino acids. This clonotype was obtained from a male donor in good health and CMV-seropositive. V is TRBV5-4 and J is TRBJ1-4; TRBD1 is a possible D gene (6 bases). The sequenced material came from PBMCs. CDR3 in amino acids: CASSPGGLKNEKLFF. The CDR3 nucleotides are TGTGCCAGCAGCCCTGGGGGCTTAAAGAATGAAAAACTGTTTTTT.